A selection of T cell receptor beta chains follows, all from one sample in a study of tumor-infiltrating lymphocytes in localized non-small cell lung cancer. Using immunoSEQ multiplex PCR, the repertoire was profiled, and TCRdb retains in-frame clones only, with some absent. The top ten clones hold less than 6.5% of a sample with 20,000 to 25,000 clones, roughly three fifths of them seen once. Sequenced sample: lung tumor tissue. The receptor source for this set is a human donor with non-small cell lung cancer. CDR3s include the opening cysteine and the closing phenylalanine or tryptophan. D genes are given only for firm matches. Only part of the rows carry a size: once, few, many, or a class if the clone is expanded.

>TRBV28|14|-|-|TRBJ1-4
CASTNGGGGEKLFF
TGTGCCAGCACCAATGGGGGAGGAGGTGAAAAACTGTTTTTT
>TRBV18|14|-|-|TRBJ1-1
CASSRDTRNTEAFF
TGTGCCAGCTCCCGGGACACGCGAAACACTGAAGCTTTCTTT
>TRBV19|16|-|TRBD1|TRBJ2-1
CASIHPEDRVYNEQFF
TGTGCCAGTATCCACCCGGAGGACAGGGTGTACAATGAGCAGTTCTTC
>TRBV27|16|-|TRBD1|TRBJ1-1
CASSFPTGGWGTEAFF
TGTGCCAGCAGTTTCCCAACAGGGGGTTGGGGGACTGAAGCTTTCTTT
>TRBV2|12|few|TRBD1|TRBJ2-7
CASRRTGDEQYF
TGTGCCAGCAGGAGGACAGGGGACGAGCAGTACTTC
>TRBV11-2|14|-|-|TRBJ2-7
CASSYGGSAYEQYF
TGTGCCAGCAGTTACGGCGGTTCGGCCTACGAGCAGTACTTC
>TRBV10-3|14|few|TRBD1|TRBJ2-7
CAISNRDRVVEQYF
TGTGCCATCAGTAATCGAGACAGGGTGGTCGAGCAGTACTTC
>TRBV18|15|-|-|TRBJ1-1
CASSPFRGGETEAFF
TGTGCCAGCTCACCATTTCGGGGAGGCGAGACTGAAGCTTTCTTT
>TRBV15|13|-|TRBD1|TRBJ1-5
CATSIDRVQPQHF
TGTGCCACCAGCATTGACAGGGTTCAGCCCCAGCATTTT
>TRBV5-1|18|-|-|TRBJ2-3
CASSLRQGGRVSTDTQYF
TGCGCCAGCAGCTTGAGGCAGGGAGGAAGGGTCAGCACAGATACGCAGTATTTT
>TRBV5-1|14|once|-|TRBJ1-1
CASSLRAGDTEAFF
TGCGCCAGCAGCTTACGGGCAGGGGACACTGAAGCTTTCTTT
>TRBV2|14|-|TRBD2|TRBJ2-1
CASRGLRLYNEQFF
TGTGCCAGCAGGGGACTACGACTTTACAATGAGCAGTTCTTC
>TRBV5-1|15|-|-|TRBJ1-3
CASTRGGTEGNTIYF
TGCGCCAGCACCCGAGGAGGGACTGAAGGAAACACCATATATTTT
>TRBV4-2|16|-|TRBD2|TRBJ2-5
CASSQDGAGGGGTQYF
TGTGCCAGCAGCCAAGATGGGGCGGGAGGAGGAGGGACCCAGTACTTC
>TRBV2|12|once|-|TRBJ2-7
CASSDLPYEQYF
TGTGCCAGCAGTGACCTACCCTACGAGCAGTACTTC
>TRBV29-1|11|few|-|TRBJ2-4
CSVDTKNIQYF
TGCAGCGTTGATACGAAAAACATTCAGTACTTC
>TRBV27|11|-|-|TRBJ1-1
CASSEGTEAFF
TGTGCCAGCAGTGAAGGCACTGAAGCTTTCTTT
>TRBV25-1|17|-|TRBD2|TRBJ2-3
CASSGSGLAGGGDTQYF
TGTGCCAGCAGTGGTTCAGGACTAGCGGGAGGAGGAGATACGCAGTATTTT
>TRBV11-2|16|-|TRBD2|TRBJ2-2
CASSTRPSGNTGELFF
TGTGCCAGCAGCACACGCCCTAGCGGGAACACCGGGGAGCTGTTTTTT
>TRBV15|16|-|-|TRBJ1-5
CATSREGAAANQPQHF
TGTGCCACCAGCAGAGAAGGGGCCGCGGCCAATCAGCCCCAGCATTTT
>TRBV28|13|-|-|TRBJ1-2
CASSLQRGAGYTF
TGTGCCAGCAGTTTACAGAGGGGGGCTGGCTACACCTTC
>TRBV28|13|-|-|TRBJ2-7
CASSPQDSYEQYF
TGTGCCAGCAGCCCACAGGACTCCTACGAGCAGTACTTC
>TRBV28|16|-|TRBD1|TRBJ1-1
CASSLWDRGYGTEAFF
TGTGCCAGCAGCCTCTGGGACAGGGGTTATGGGACTGAAGCTTTCTTT
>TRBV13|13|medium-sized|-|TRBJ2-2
CASSLAGTGELFF
TGTGCCAGCAGCTTAGCAGGAACCGGGGAGCTGTTTTTT
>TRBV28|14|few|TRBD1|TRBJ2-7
CASSERGPTYEQYF
TGTGCCAGCAGTGAGAGGGGGCCCACCTACGAGCAGTACTTC
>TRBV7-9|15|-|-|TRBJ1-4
CASSLGGRTNEKLFF
TGTGCCAGCAGCTTGGGAGGGAGGACTAATGAAAAACTGTTTTTT
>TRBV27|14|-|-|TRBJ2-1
CASSLRSHYNEQFF
TGTGCCAGCAGTCTCCGGAGCCATTACAATGAGCAGTTCTTC
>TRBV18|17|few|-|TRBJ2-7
CASSPDHPGGGRYEQYF
TGTGCCAGCTCACCAGACCACCCCGGTGGGGGGAGGTACGAGCAGTACTTC
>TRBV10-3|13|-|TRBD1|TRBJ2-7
CATLGTGAYEQYF
TGTGCCACCCTGGGGACAGGGGCTTACGAGCAGTACTTC
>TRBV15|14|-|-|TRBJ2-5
CATSRRAAQETQYF
TGTGCCACCAGCAGGCGAGCGGCCCAAGAGACCCAGTACTTC
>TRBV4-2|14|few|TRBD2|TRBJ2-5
CASSDSTSAETQYF
TGTGCCAGCAGCGATTCGACTAGCGCGGAGACCCAGTACTTC
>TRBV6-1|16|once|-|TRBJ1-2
CASSEGHGTLPYGYTF
TGTGCCAGCAGTGAAGGACATGGCACATTACCCTATGGCTACACCTTC
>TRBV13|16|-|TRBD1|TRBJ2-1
CASSLRDDRGSDEQFF
TGTGCCAGCAGCTTAAGGGACGACAGGGGGAGCGATGAGCAGTTCTTC
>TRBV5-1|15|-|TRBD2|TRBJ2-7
CASSFLSGSPYEQYF
TGCGCCAGCAGCTTCCTTAGCGGGAGTCCCTACGAGCAGTACTTC
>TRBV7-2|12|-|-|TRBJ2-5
CASSFRGETQYF
TGTGCCAGCAGCTTCCGGGGAGAGACCCAGTACTTC
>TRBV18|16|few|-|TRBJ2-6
CASSPGLPSGANVLTF
TGTGCCAGCTCACCAGGACTCCCGTCTGGGGCCAACGTCCTGACTTTC
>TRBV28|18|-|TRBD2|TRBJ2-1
CASSLGYSSGRRDNEQFF
TGTGCCAGCAGTTTAGGATATTCTAGCGGGAGAAGGGACAATGAGCAGTTCTTC
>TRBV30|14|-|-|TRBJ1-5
CAWSDSLESQPQHF
TGTGCCTGGAGTGATTCGTTGGAGAGTCAGCCCCAGCATTTT
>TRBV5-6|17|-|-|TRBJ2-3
CASSFYRLRQSRDTQYF
TGTGCCAGCAGCTTTTACCGACTCAGGCAGAGCAGAGATACGCAGTATTTT
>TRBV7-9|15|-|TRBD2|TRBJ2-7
CASSDRTSGNYEQYF
TGTGCCAGCAGCGACCGGACTAGCGGGAACTACGAGCAGTACTTC
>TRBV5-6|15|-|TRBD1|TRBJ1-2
CASSLPGQGDYGYTF
TGTGCCAGCAGCTTGCCGGGACAGGGTGACTATGGCTACACCTTC
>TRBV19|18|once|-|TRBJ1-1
CASSIDGPGFGGYTEAFF
TGTGCCAGTAGTATAGATGGCCCAGGATTCGGGGGTTACACTGAAGCTTTCTTT
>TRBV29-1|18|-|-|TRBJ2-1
CSVDGRGRSASAYNEQFF
TGCAGCGTTGACGGCCGGGGCCGGTCGGCTAGCGCCTACAATGAGCAGTTCTTC
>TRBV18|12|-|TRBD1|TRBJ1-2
CASSHDRDGYTF
TGTGCCAGCTCTCACGACAGGGACGGCTACACCTTC
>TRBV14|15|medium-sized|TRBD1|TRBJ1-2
CASSQDTDRVDGYTF
TGTGCCAGCAGCCAAGATACGGACAGGGTAGATGGCTACACCTTC
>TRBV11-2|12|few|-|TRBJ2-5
CASSPRLGTQYF
TGTGCCAGCAGCCCGAGACTGGGGACCCAGTACTTC
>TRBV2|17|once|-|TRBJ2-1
CASGDQQGHMRSYEQFF
TGTGCCAGCGGCGACCAACAAGGACATATGAGGTCGTATGAGCAGTTCTTC
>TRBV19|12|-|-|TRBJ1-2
CASSGANYGYTF
TGTGCCAGTAGTGGGGCTAACTATGGCTACACCTTC